This paragraph reports one T cell receptor beta chain. What it binds is unknown. The sample is drawn from a study of TIL therapy for anti-PD-1-resistant metastatic lung cancer. The study's findings and limits: Patients were highly selected, enriched for treatment-naive, never-smoker and oncogene-addicted cases.

The immunoSEQ assay was v3. Sequencing depth was around 2.2 million read pairs for survey level, about 5-6 million for deep. Profiling relied on immunoSEQ multiplex PCR, and the TCRdb table lists in-frame clones only, not all of them. This sample has roughly 20,000 clones; roughly four fifths occur once, and the top ten carry over 2%. CDR1 and CDR2 (germline): MNHEY, SMNVEV (reference sequence). This CDR3 region has 12 residues. Trimming stripped 8 bases from V and 7 bases from J, with 14 bases between. Described time point: pre-treatment sample, taken before nivolumab and TIL therapy. Patients were adults with stage 4 NSCLC.

The chain is built from TRBV27 and TRBJ2-5; tentatively, D is TRBD1 or TRBD2 (5 bases each). The TCR originated in a person between 30 and 80 years old with non-small cell lung cancer. Sequenced material: blood, taken at baseline. CDR3 nucleotide sequence: TGTGCCAGCGCAGCTCTGAGGGGGACCCAGTACTTC. Protein product: CASAALRGTQYF.